This entry features one T cell receptor beta chain sequence. Both 60 Vbeta primers and 13 Jbeta primers went into the PCR. Only in-frame clones appear in the TCRdb table, and some are missing; sequencing was by immunoSEQ multiplex PCR. The sample records just over 200,000 clones, roughly 80% being singletons. CDR1 is SGHAT, CDR2 FQNNGV, per germline. With 2 bases removed from V and 7 bases from J, the gap between germline ends came to 14 bases. This CDR3 spans 14 amino acids. The data originate from a study of cytomegalovirus exposure and HLA in healthy donors. The chain links TRBV11-2 to TRBJ1-1; a possible D gene is TRBD1 (6 bases). The source material was PBMCs. The receptor comes from a man aged 45 to 65 in good health and CMV-seronegative. CDR3 sequence: CASSLKLQGSEAFF. The CDR3 DNA sequence: TGTGCCAGCAGCTTAAAGTTACAGGGCAGTGAAGCTTTCTTT.